Sequencing of this T cell receptor (beta chain) was carried out in a study of cytomegalovirus exposure and HLA in healthy donors. Use of 60 Vbeta and 13 Jbeta primers characterized the PCR. The assay was immunoSEQ multiplex PCR, and TCRdb's table has in-frame clones only and misses some. The repertoire includes 100,000 to 150,000 clones, 77% of them detected once, and 9.5% to 15% sits in the top ten. With respect to this clone: Its antigen is not known.

CDR1 and CDR2 (germline): SGHVS, FNYEAQ. The CDR3 consists of 14 residues. J gave up 8 bases and V 8 bases, and 8 bases lay outside the gene matches. Overall study results and limits: In a later analysis, DRB1 alleles had the most associated TCRs; HLA-C alleles the fewest.

The specimen was PBMCs. The chain uses TRBV7-6 and TRBJ2-1, with TRBD2 matching 11 bases. The sequence came from a woman aged 40 to 50 in good health and CMV-seropositive. As DNA, the CDR3 is TGTGCCAGCGGACGACTAGCGGGAATCGATGAGCAGTTCTTC. Protein: CASGRLAGIDEQFF.